This TCR beta chain was sequenced during a study of shared clonotypes between healthy human individuals. Study context: Per-donor plates numbered three CD4 naive, three CD4 memory, two CD8 naive and one CD8 memory.

The assay used deep level. Profiling relied on immunoSEQ multiplex PCR, and the TCRdb table lists in-frame clones only, not all of them. The sample consists of about 2.3 million clones, 90% to 95% of them appearing once. All donors were Caucasian adults living in Nashville, Tennessee. Subsets obtained from CD4+ cells comprised CD45RA+ naive and CD45RA-negative memory cells. V lost 6 bases to trimming and J lost 6 bases, with 13 bases between them. The germline V gene has CDR1 MDHEN and CDR2 SYDVKM. CDR3 length equals 13 residues. The source of this sequence is a man between 18 and 29 years old in good health. Some clones in this sample may be carry-over from other donors' samples. The sequenced sample consisted of naive CD4+ T cells from PBMCs. Subset: CD45RA+ positively selected. The rearrangement uses TRBV28 and TRBJ2-3; weak D call: TRBD1 (5 bases). CDR3 sequence: CASSPHRSDTQYF. Written as DNA, the CDR3 is TGTGCCAGCAGCCCCCACAGGTCGGATACGCAGTATTTT.